This T cell receptor (beta chain) was retrieved from a study of T cell responses to AZD1222 COVID-19 vaccine. Overall study: Second doses at about 4 or about 12 weeks were pooled. Overall study findings and caveats: Spike-specific TCR breadth and depth rose after two AZD1222 doses. Unmutated variant regions are reportedly the target of nearly half of TCRs that are spike-specific. Seropositive AZD1222 recipients at baseline numbered only 6 or 7.

V gave up 0 bases and J gave up 3 bases, with 15 bases separating them. Germline values: CDR1 MNHNS, CDR2 SASEGT. The CDR3 runs to 16 residues. Regarding this clone: Its antigen is not identified.

Generated by immunoSEQ multiplex PCR, the TCRdb table keeps only in-frame clones and is missing some. The sample lists 150,000 to 200,000 clones; roughly nine tenths were seen once. The sequence was obtained from an adult in good health. The specimen was peripheral blood, collected on day 0 of AZD1222 vaccination. The J gene is TRBJ2-7, the V gene TRBV6-1; D not resolved. The CDR3 DNA reads TGTGCCAGCAGTGAAGCGCTGGAAGGAACCCTCTACGAGCAGTACGTC. The encoded protein is CASSEALEGTLYEQYV.